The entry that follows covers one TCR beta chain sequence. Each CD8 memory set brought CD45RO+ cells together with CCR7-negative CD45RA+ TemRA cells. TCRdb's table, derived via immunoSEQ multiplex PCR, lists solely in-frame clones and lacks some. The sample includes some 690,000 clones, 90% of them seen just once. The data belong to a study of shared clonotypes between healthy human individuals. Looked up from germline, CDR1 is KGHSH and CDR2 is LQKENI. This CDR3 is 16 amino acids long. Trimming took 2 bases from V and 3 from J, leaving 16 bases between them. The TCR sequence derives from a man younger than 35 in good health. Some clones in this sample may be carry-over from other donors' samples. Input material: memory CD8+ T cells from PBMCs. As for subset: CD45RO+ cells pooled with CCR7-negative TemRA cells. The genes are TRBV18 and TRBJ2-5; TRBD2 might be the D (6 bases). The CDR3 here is CASSPFSGGAEETQYF. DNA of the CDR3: TGTGCCAGCTCACCATTTAGTGGCGGGGCGGAAGAGACCCAGTACTTC.